Listed here are 15 T cell receptor beta chains from one sample, sequenced in a study of blood T cell repertoires in COVID-19. Using immunoSEQ multiplex PCR, the repertoire was profiled, and TCRdb retains in-frame clones only, with some absent. The sample consists of about 89,000 clones, around 72% of them appearing once. The sample comprised peripheral blood. Receptor source: an elderly woman with acute or convalescent COVID-19.

The gene calls are TRBV6-5 and TRBJ1-2; no clear D. CDR1 is MNHEY and CDR2 is SVGAGI in the germline V gene. Deletions cut 6 bases from V and 8 bases from J, with 10 bases between. The CDR3 length is 11 residues. The chain's CDR3 is CASRSNRGYTF. The CDR3 DNA is TGTGCCAGCAGGTCGAACAGAGGCTACACCTTC.

The chain links TRBV7-2 to TRBJ1-2; 8 nucleotides align to TRBD1. This CDR3 contains 16 residues. Trimming at V came to 5 bases and at J to 3 bases, leaving 11 bases not matched to a gene. Germline loops: CDR1 SGHTA, CDR2 FQGNSA. CDR3 protein: CASSIRSAGGDYGYTF. CDR3 DNA sequence: TGTGCCAGCAGCATCCGCTCGGCAGGGGGCGACTATGGCTACACCTTC.

CDR3 in DNA: TGTGCCAGCAGCCGAGACAGGGCGGCGAACACTGAAGCTTTCTTT. Translated, it gives CASSRDRAANTEAFF. The rearrangement uses TRBV4-2 and TRBJ1-1, with 7 bases lining up with TRBD1. The CDR3 length is 15 residues. Germline assignment: CDR1 LGHNA and CDR2 YNFKEQ. V lost 4 bases and J lost 1; bases outside the gene matches: 6.

This chain uses TRBV18 with TRBJ1-3; TRBD1 might be the D (6 bases). Germline V lookup: CDR1 KGHSH, CDR2 LQKENI. The CDR3 loop spans 15 amino acids. Deletions cut 8 bases from V and 3 bases from J, with 17 bases between. The CDR3 DNA reads TGTGCCAGCGCCGAAGGCCAGGGGAATGGAAACACCATATATTTT. Protein: CASAEGQGNGNTIYF. Full variable domain (rest looked up from reference TRBV18 and TRBJ1-3): NAGVMQNPRHLVRRRGQEARLRCSPMKGHSHVYWYRQLPEEGLKFMVYLQKENIIDESGMPKERFSAEFPKEGPSILRIQQVVRGDSAAYFCASAEGQGNGNTIYFGEGSWLTVV.

The chain has TRBV7-2 and TRBJ1-1; 7 bases line up with TRBD1. CDR3 size: 15 residues. After removal of 6 bases from V and 5 bases from J, the junction contained 12 bases not matched to a gene. The V gene's germline CDR1 is SGHTA and CDR2 FQGNSA. The CDR3 loop is CASSRGRQVGTEAFF. As DNA, the CDR3 is TGTGCCAGCAGTAGGGGGCGCCAGGTTGGGACTGAAGCTTTCTTT. The complete variable domain, with remaining parts taken from reference TRBV7-2 and TRBJ1-1, reads GAGVSQSPSNKVTEKGKDVELRCDPISGHTALYWYRQSLGQGLEFLIYFQGNSAPDKSGLPSDRFSAERTGGSVSTLTIQRTQQEDSAVYLCASSRGRQVGTEAFFGQGTRLTVV.

This chain connects TRBV27 to TRBJ1-2, with a weak D call TRBD1 (6 bases). The V gene's germline CDR1 is MNHEY and CDR2 SMNVEV (reference sequence). The CDR3 contains 16 residues. The germline V and J ends were trimmed by 2 bases and 8 bases, with 21 bases remaining between them. The DNA for the CDR3 is TGTGCCAGCAGTTTAAGGTTTGGGGGCGACTGGATGGGCTACACCTTC. It codes for CASSLRFGGDWMGYTF.

The chain is built from TRBV19 and TRBJ2-1; 7 bases agree with TRBD1. Germline CDR1 and CDR2: LNHDA and SQIVND (reference sequence). This CDR3 spans 16 amino acids. Trimming cost V 4 bases and J 2 bases; bases outside gene matches: 8. CDR3 sequence: CASSRGGQAAYNEQFF. The DNA of the CDR3 is TGTGCCAGTAGTAGAGGCGGACAGGCGGCCTACAATGAGCAGTTCTTC.

This chain joins TRBV27 and TRBJ2-6; the match to TRBD1 covers 9 bases. The CDR3 covers 18 residues. V shed 5 bases and J 0 bases; nucleotides not matched to a gene: 8. CDR1 MNHEY and CDR2 SMNVEV come from the germline V gene (reference sequence). The CDR3 spells CASSPVGTGSSGANVLTF. CDR3 coding DNA: TGTGCCAGCAGTCCGGTCGGGACAGGGAGCTCTGGGGCCAACGTCCTGACTTTC.

The chain recombines TRBV7-2 with TRBJ2-5; 10 positions match TRBD1. In germline, CDR1 is SGHTA, CDR2 FQGNSA. The junction had 10 bases not matched to a gene; V was cut back by 3 bases and J by 6 bases. The CDR3 has 16 amino acids. This CDR3 is CASSLGTGADVKTQYF. The CDR3, as DNA: TGTGCCAGCAGCTTGGGGACAGGGGCCGACGTGAAGACCCAGTACTTC.

The V and J genes are TRBV4-3 and TRBJ2-2; D is unresolved. Germline V gene lookup returns CDR1 LGHNA and CDR2 YSLEER. The CDR3 length is 17 residues. V dropped 1 base and J dropped 0 bases, with 12 bases sitting between them. CDR3 nucleotide sequence: TGCGCCAGCAGCCAAGGTCACTATTCCACGAACACCGGGGAGCTGTTTTTT. This gives the protein CASSQGHYSTNTGELFF.

This chain uses TRBV7-2 with TRBJ1-2; D not resolved. There are 13 residues in the CDR3. The V gene lost 5 bases and the J gene lost 0 bases, with 7 bases spanning the gap. Germline CDR1 is SGHTA and CDR2 is FQGNSA. For the CDR3, the DNA is TGTGCCAGCAGCCCGCGTGCTAACTATGGCTACACCTTC. Translated, it gives CASSPRANYGYTF.

The chain carries TRBV6-5 and TRBJ2-5, with D possibly TRBD2 on 6 matching bases. V was pared by 4 bases and J by 5 bases, with 11 bases between. CDR3 length: 13 residues. From germline, CDR1 is MNHEY and CDR2 SVGAGI. CDR3 sequence (DNA): TGTGCCAGCAGTTGGACCGGAGGGGAGACCCAGTACTTC. Translation: CASSWTGGETQYF.

The chain uses TRBV24-1 and TRBJ1-2; 11 bases agree with TRBD1. V lost 2 bases and J lost 4; bases outside the gene matches: 5. Germline V gene lookup returns CDR1 KGHDR and CDR2 SFDVKD. CDR3 length equals 16 residues. CDR3 sequence reads: CATSDSRTGGTYGYTF. CDR3 nucleotide sequence: TGTGCCACCAGTGATTCCCGGACAGGGGGCACCTATGGCTACACCTTC.

This sequence joins TRBV19 and TRBJ1-5; possibly TRBD1 for D (6 bases). CDR1 and CDR2 (germline): LNHDA, SQIVND (reference sequence). The V end lost 6 bases, the J end lost 0 bases, and 18 bases lay between the germline ends. This CDR3 region has 17 residues. The CDR3 sequence: CASSLPQGGYSNQPQHF. CDR3 sequence (DNA): TGTGCCAGTAGCCTCCCACAGGGCGGATATAGCAATCAGCCCCAGCATTTT.

J is TRBJ1-5 and V is TRBV18; 8 bases align to TRBD1. This CDR3 region has 16 residues. The junction had 11 bases not matched to a gene; V was cut back by 3 bases and J by 7 bases. Germline assignment: CDR1 KGHSH and CDR2 LQKENI. This CDR3 reads CASSPQTGGSYQPQHF. The CDR3 DNA follows: TGTGCCAGCTCACCCCAAACAGGGGGAAGTTACCAGCCCCAGCATTTT.